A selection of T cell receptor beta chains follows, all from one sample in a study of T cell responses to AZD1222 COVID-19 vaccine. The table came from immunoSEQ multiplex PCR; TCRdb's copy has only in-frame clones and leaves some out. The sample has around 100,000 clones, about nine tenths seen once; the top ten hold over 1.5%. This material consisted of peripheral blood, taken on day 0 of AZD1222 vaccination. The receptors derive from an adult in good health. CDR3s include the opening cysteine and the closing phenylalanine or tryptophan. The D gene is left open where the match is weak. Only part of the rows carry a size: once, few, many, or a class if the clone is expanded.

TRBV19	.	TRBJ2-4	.	CASSIVGAHNIQYF	TGTGCCAGTAGTATAGTGGGGGCCCATAACATTCAGTACTTC
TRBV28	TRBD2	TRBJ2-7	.	CASSFQRDYRGDF	TGTGCCAGCAGTTTTCAAAGGGACTACCGAGGGGATTTC
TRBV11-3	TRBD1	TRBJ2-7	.	CASSVRDSSEQYF	TGTGCCAGCAGCGTCCGGGACAGCTCCGAGCAGTACTTC
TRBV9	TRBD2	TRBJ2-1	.	CASSVGGSGYNEQFF	TGTGCCAGCAGCGTAGGCGGGAGCGGGTACAATGAGCAGTTCTTC
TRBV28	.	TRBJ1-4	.	CASSLPPSKLFF	TGTGCCAGCAGTCTCCCTCCGTCGAAACTGTTTTTT
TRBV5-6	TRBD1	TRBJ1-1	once	CASSPSGGTEAFF	TGTGCCAGCAGCCCCTCAGGGGGGACTGAAGCTTTCTTT
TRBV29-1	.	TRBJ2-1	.	CSVEGWNANEQFF	TGCAGCGTTGAAGGGTGGAACGCGAATGAGCAGTTCTTC
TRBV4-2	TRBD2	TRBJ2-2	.	CASSQTSVGTGELFF	TGTGCCAGCAGCCAGACTAGCGTGGGCACCGGGGAGCTGTTTTTT
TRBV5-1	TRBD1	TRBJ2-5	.	CASRGQTIQETQYF	TGCGCCAGCAGGGGACAGACGATCCAAGAGACCCAGTACTTC
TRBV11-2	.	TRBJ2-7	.	CASSLRDSGSYEQYF	TGTGCCAGCAGCTTACGTGATAGCGGCTCCTACGAGCAGTACTTC
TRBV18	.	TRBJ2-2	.	CASSPLPGELFF	TGTGCCAGCTCACCCCTCCCCGGGGAGCTGTTTTTT
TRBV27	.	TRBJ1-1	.	CASSLRKGTEAFF	TGTGCCAGCAGTTTAAGGAAGGGGACTGAAGCTTTCTTT
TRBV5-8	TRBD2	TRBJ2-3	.	CASSLLGLASTDTQYF	TGTGCCAGCAGCTTGTTGGGACTAGCGAGCACAGATACGCAGTATTTT
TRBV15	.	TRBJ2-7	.	CATSKEGEQYF	TGTGCCACCAGCAAGGAGGGAGAGCAGTACTTC
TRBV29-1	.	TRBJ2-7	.	CSVVGSTYEQYF	TGCAGCGTTGTAGGCAGCACCTACGAGCAGTACTTC
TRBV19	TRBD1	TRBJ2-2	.	CASSPGTGLTGELFF	TGTGCCAGTAGTCCGGGGACAGGACTAACCGGGGAGCTGTTTTTT
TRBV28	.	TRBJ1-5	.	CASSLKSQPQHF	TGTGCCAGCAGTTTAAAGAGTCAGCCCCAGCATTTT
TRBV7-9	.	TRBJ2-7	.	CASSGGHLYEQYF	TGTGCCAGCAGCGGTGGCCACCTCTACGAGCAGTACTTC
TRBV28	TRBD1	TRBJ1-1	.	CASSFLTTGAEAFF	TGTGCCAGCAGTTTTTTGACCACAGGGGCTGAAGCTTTCTTT
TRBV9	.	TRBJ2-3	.	CASSPAGRPTDTQYF	TGTGCCAGCAGCCCCGCTGGGAGACCCACAGATACGCAGTATTTT
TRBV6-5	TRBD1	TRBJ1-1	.	CASSYTGQGAEAFF	TGTGCCAGCAGTTACACGGGACAGGGGGCTGAAGCTTTCTTT
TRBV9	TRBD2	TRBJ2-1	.	CASSVLAGRENEQFF	TGTGCCAGCAGCGTCTTAGCGGGAAGGGAGAATGAGCAGTTCTTC
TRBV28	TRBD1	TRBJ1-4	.	CASSFETGGNEKLFF	TGTGCCAGCAGTTTTGAGACAGGGGGCAATGAAAAACTGTTTTTT
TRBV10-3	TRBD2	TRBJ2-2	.	CAISEFTGGPPGELFF	TGTGCCATCAGTGAGTTTACGGGAGGGCCGCCCGGGGAGCTGTTTTTT
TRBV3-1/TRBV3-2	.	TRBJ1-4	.	CASSQDQTNPNEKLFF	TGTGCCAGCAGCCAAGATCAAACCAACCCCAATGAAAAACTGTTTTTT
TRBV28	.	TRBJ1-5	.	CASTLGQGWQPQHF	TGTGCCAGCACCTTAGGGCAGGGGTGGCAGCCCCAGCATTTT
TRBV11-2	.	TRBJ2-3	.	CASSPVLSTDTQYF	TGTGCCAGCAGCCCGGTCCTTAGCACAGATACGCAGTATTTT
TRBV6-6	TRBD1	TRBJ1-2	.	CASSYSGQGYGYTF	TGTGCCAGCAGTTACTCGGGACAGGGTTATGGCTACACCTTC
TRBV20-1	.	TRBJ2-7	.	CGGRASYEQYF	TGTGGAGGGCGGGCGTCCTACGAGCAGTACTTC
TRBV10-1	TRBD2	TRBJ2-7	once	CASSESAGGPYEQYF	TGCGCCAGCAGTGAATCTGCGGGAGGGCCCTACGAGCAGTACTTC
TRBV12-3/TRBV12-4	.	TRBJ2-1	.	CASSSDVHEFF	TGTGCCAGCAGTTCGGATGTGCATGAGTTCTTC
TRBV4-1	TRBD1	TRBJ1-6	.	CASSHTGTGVNSPLHF	TGCGCCAGCAGCCATACTGGGACAGGGGTGAATTCACCCCTCCACTTT
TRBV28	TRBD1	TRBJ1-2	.	CASSLDIAGQNYGYTF	TGTGCCAGCAGCTTGGACATAGCGGGACAGAACTATGGCTACACCTTC
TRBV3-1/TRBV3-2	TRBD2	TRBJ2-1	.	CASSPGLLFEQFF	TGTGCCAGCAGCCCGGGACTATTGTTTGAGCAGTTCTTC
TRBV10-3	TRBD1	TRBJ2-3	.	CAISESNRGFTDTQYF	TGTGCCATCAGTGAGTCGAACAGGGGTTTTACAGATACGCAGTATTTT
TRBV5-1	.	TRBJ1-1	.	CASSLRTVNTEAFF	TGCGCCAGCAGCTTGAGGACGGTGAACACTGAAGCTTTCTTT
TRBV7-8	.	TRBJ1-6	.	CASSPVRGAGRRNSPLHF	TGTGCCAGCAGCCCTGTTAGGGGGGCAGGGAGGAGGAATTCACCCCTCCACTTT
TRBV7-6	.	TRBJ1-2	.	CASSRYREQANYGYTF	TGTGCCAGCAGCCGGTACAGGGAACAAGCTAACTATGGCTACACCTTC
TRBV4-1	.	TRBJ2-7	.	CASSPGAEKDF	TGCGCCAGCAGCCCCGGGGCCGAGAAGGACTTC
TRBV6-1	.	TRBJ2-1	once	CASSEGNLYNEQFF	TGTGCCAGCAGTGAAGGGAATCTGTACAATGAGCAGTTCTTC
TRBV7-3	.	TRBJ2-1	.	CASSPSGAKGDNEQFF	TGTGCCAGCAGCCCGAGCGGGGCAAAGGGGGACAATGAGCAGTTCTTC
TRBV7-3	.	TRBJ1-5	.	CASSLKPQENQPQHF	TGTGCCAGCAGCTTAAAACCCCAGGAAAATCAGCCCCAGCATTTT
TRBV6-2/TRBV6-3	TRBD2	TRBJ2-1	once	CASSYARLAWSSYNEQFF	TGTGCCAGCAGTTACGCCCGACTAGCTTGGAGCTCCTACAATGAGCAGTTCTTC
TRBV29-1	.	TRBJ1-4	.	CSVLDPNEKLFF	TGCAGCGTTCTAGACCCTAATGAAAAACTGTTTTTT
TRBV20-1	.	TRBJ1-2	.	CSASVGSYGYTF	TGCAGTGCTAGTGTAGGCAGCTATGGCTACACCTTC
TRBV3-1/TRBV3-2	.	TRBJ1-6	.	CASSQGLEISPLHF	TGTGCCAGCAGCCAGGGATTGGAAATTTCACCCCTCCACTTT
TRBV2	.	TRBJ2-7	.	CASSRVSAAGEQYF	TGTGCCAGCAGTCGGGTCTCCGCGGCGGGGGAGCAGTACTTC
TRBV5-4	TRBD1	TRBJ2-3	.	CASSHRTGQDTQYF	TGTGCCAGCAGCCACCGGACAGGGCAAGATACGCAGTATTTT
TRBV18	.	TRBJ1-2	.	CASSPPSSQGESGYTF	TGTGCCAGCTCACCACCATCCTCTCAAGGGGAGAGTGGCTACACCTTC
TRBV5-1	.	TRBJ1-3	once	CASSLVSRNRGGNTIYF	TGCGCCAGCAGCTTGGTTTCTCGCAATCGAGGAGGAAACACCATATATTTT
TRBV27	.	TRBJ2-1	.	CASSPVGAQQFF	TGTGCCAGCAGTCCAGTAGGCGCTCAGCAGTTCTTC
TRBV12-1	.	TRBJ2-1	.	CASSFGPSGGFNEQFF	TGTGCCAGCAGCTTTGGTCCTAGCGGGGGTTTTAATGAGCAGTTCTTC
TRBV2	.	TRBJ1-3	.	CASSDGQGGNTIYF	TGTGCCAGCAGTGATGGGCAGGGAGGAAACACCATATATTTT
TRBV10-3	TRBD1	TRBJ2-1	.	CAISPGQGVFEQFF	TGTGCCATCAGCCCGGGACAGGGGGTTTTTGAGCAGTTCTTC
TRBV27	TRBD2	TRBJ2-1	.	CASTRLAGSYNEQFF	TGTGCCAGCACACGACTAGCGGGGTCCTACAATGAGCAGTTCTTC
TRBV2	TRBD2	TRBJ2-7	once	CASCGGTDPYEQYF	TGTGCCAGCTGCGGGGGAACAGACCCCTACGAGCAGTACTTC
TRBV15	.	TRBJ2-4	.	CATTGRVGKNIQYF	TGTGCCACCACCGGGAGAGTGGGGAAAAACATTCAGTACTTC
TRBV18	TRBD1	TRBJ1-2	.	CASSPTTGEFGYTF	TGTGCCAGCTCACCAACCACAGGGGAGTTTGGCTACACCTTC
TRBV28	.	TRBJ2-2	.	CASRTGVTGELFF	TGTGCCAGCAGGACCGGGGTGACCGGGGAGCTGTTTTTT
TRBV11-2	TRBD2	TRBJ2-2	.	CASSSFGGGGELFF	TGTGCCAGCAGCTCCTTTGGGGGGGGCGGGGAGCTGTTTTTT